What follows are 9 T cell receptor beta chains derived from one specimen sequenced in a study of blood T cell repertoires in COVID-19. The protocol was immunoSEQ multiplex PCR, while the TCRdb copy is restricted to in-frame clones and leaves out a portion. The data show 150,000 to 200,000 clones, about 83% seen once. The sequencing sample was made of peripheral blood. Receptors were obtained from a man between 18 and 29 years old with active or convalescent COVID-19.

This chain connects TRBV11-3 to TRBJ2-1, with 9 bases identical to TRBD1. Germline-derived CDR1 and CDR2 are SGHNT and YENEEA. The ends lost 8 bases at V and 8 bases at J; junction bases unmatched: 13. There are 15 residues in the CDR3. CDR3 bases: TGTGCCAGCGGGAGCTACAGGGGGCTTATGGATGAGCAGTTCTTC. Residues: CASGSYRGLMDEQFF.

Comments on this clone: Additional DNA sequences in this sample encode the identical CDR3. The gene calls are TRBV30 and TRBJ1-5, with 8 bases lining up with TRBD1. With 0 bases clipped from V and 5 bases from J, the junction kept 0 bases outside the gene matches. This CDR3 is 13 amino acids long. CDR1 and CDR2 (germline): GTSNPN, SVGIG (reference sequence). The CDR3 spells CAWSVQGDQPQHF. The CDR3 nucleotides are TGTGCCTGGAGTGTACAGGGGGATCAGCCCCAGCATTTT.

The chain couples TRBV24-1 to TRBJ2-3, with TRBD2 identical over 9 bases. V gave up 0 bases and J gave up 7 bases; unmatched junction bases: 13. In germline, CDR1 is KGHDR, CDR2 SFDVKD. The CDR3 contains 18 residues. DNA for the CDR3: TGTGCCACCAGTGATTTGCAGGTTGGCGGGGGGGCCGGTTATACGCAGTATTTT. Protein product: CATSDLQVGGGAGYTQYF.

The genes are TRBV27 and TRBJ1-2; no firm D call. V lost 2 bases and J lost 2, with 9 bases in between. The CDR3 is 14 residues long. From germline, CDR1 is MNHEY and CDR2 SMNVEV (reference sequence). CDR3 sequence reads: CASSLGTANYGYTF. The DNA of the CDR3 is TGTGCCAGCAGTTTAGGAACAGCAAACTATGGCTACACCTTC.

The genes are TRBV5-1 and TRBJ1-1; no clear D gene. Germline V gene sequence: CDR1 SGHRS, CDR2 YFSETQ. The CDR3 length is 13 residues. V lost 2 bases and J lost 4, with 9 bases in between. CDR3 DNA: TGCGCCAGCAGCTTAGACATTCTCACTGAAGCTTTCTTT. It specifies CASSLDILTEAFF.

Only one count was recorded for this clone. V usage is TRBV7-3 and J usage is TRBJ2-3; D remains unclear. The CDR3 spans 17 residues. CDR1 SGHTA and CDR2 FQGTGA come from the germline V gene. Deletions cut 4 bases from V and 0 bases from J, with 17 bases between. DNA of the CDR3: TGTGCCAGCAGCTCACGCCCGCCCCGTACTAGCACAGATACGCAGTATTTT. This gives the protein CASSSRPPRTSTDTQYF.

The CDR3 here is CATTPPLGTGNYNEQFF. The CDR3 DNA reads TGTGCCACCACACCTCCCCTCGGGACAGGGAATTACAATGAGCAGTTCTTC. The chain uses TRBV28 and TRBJ2-1, with 9 nucleotides matching TRBD1. CDR1 is MDHEN and CDR2 is SYDVKM in the germline V gene. The CDR3 consists of 17 residues. Trimming cost V 10 bases and J 4 bases; bases outside gene matches: 17.

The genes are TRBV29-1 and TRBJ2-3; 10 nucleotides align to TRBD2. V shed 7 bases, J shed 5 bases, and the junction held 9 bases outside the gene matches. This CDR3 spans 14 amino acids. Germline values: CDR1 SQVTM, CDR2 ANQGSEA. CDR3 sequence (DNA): TGCAGCGCACCCTGGGGACTAGCGAGAGATACGCAGTATTTT. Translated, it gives CSAPWGLARDTQYF.

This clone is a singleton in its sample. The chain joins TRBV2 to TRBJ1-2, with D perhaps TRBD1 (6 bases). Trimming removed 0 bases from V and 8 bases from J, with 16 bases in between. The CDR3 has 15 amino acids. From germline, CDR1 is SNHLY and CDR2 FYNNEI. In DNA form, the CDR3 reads TGTGCCAGCAGTGAAGCAGGGTGGGGGCCGGGCGGCTACACCTTC. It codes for CASSEAGWGPGGYTF.